Listed below are T cell receptor beta chains from one sample, sequenced in a study of OX40 agonist ivuxolimab in advanced cancers. Clones were read by immunoSEQ multiplex PCR, and TCRdb kept only the in-frame ones, dropping some. The sample consists of approximately 80,000 clones, over 75% of them appearing once. This specimen was CD4+ or CD8+ T cells sorted from blood, taken in a trial of the OX40 agonist ivuxolimab. Source of these receptors: an adult with an advanced solid tumor such as melanoma, head and neck, liver or kidney cancer. The CDR3 runs from the conserved cysteine through the conserved F or W. Fields, in order: J gene, D gene, V gene, clone size, CDR3 protein, CDR3 DNA. D genes are given only for firm matches. Clone size is stated in some rows and not others, as once, few, many or a class when expanded.

j_call: TRBJ1-4; d_call: NA; v_call: TRBV19; clone_size: NA; cdr3_aa: CASSIHGRNEKLFF; cdr3_nt: TGTGCCAGTAGTATTCACGGGCGGAATGAAAAACTGTTTTTT
j_call: TRBJ2-6; d_call: TRBD2; v_call: TRBV30; clone_size: NA; cdr3_aa: CAWSDPTGTSGMRFGANVLTF; cdr3_nt: TGTGCCTGGAGTGATCCGACGGGGACTAGCGGGATGCGGTTTGGGGCCAACGTCCTGACTTTC
j_call: TRBJ2-1; d_call: NA; v_call: TRBV9; clone_size: NA; cdr3_aa: CASSVGWGYGNEQFF; cdr3_nt: TGTGCCAGCAGCGTTGGGTGGGGGTACGGCAATGAGCAGTTCTTC
j_call: TRBJ2-7; d_call: NA; v_call: TRBV11-2; clone_size: NA; cdr3_aa: CASSKNPYEQYF; cdr3_nt: TGTGCCAGCAGCAAGAACCCCTACGAGCAGTACTTC
j_call: TRBJ1-5; d_call: TRBD1; v_call: TRBV6-1; clone_size: NA; cdr3_aa: CASRGQEKNQPQHF; cdr3_nt: TGTGCCAGCAGGGGACAGGAAAAGAATCAGCCCCAGCATTTT
j_call: TRBJ2-5; d_call: TRBD2; v_call: TRBV11-3; clone_size: once; cdr3_aa: CASTINGLAGQETQYF; cdr3_nt: TGTGCCAGCACCATAAACGGACTAGCGGGACAAGAGACCCAGTACTTC
j_call: TRBJ1-5; d_call: NA; v_call: TRBV5-1; clone_size: NA; cdr3_aa: CASSLKGMGQPQHF; cdr3_nt: TGCGCCAGCAGCTTAAAAGGGATGGGGCAGCCCCAGCATTTT
j_call: TRBJ2-7; d_call: NA; v_call: TRBV7-9; clone_size: NA; cdr3_aa: CASSLDRGLAYEQYF; cdr3_nt: TGTGCCAGCAGCTTAGACCGGGGCCTCGCGTACGAGCAGTACTTC
j_call: TRBJ2-5; d_call: NA; v_call: TRBV7-2; clone_size: NA; cdr3_aa: CASSLAGVLETQYF; cdr3_nt: TGTGCCAGCAGCTTAGCGGGAGTACTAGAGACCCAGTACTTC
j_call: TRBJ2-5; d_call: TRBD2; v_call: TRBV5-1; clone_size: NA; cdr3_aa: CASSLGTSGRGQTQYF; cdr3_nt: TGCGCCAGCAGCTTGGGGACTAGCGGGAGAGGCCAGACCCAGTACTTC
j_call: TRBJ2-2; d_call: NA; v_call: TRBV5-1; clone_size: NA; cdr3_aa: CASSEGLHTGELFF; cdr3_nt: TGCGCCAGCAGCGAGGGACTGCATACCGGGGAGCTGTTTTTT
j_call: TRBJ1-2; d_call: NA; v_call: TRBV11-2; clone_size: NA; cdr3_aa: CASSFGRANYGYTF; cdr3_nt: TGTGCCAGCAGCTTCGGTAGGGCTAACTATGGCTACACCTTC
j_call: TRBJ2-2; d_call: TRBD2; v_call: TRBV11-3; clone_size: NA; cdr3_aa: CASSLSAGDGGELFF; cdr3_nt: TGTGCCAGCAGCCTTTCGGCGGGAGACGGCGGGGAGCTGTTTTTT
j_call: TRBJ2-7; d_call: TRBD2; v_call: TRBV2; clone_size: NA; cdr3_aa: CASSMGEGSSYEQYF; cdr3_nt: TGTGCCAGCAGTATGGGGGAGGGCAGCTCCTACGAGCAGTACTTC
j_call: TRBJ2-7; d_call: TRBD1; v_call: TRBV5-1; clone_size: NA; cdr3_aa: CASSDRDRDEQYF; cdr3_nt: TGCGCCAGCAGCGACCGGGACAGGGACGAGCAGTACTTC
j_call: TRBJ1-4; d_call: NA; v_call: TRBV5-6; clone_size: NA; cdr3_aa: CASSRWTSNEKLFF; cdr3_nt: TGTGCCAGCAGCCGTTGGACTAGTAATGAAAAACTGTTTTTT
j_call: TRBJ1-5; d_call: NA; v_call: TRBV5-5; clone_size: NA; cdr3_aa: CASSLGLSQNQPQHF; cdr3_nt: TGTGCCAGCAGCTTGGGTCTATCGCAAAATCAGCCCCAGCATTTT
j_call: TRBJ2-5; d_call: NA; v_call: TRBV29-1; clone_size: NA; cdr3_aa: CSVDRDAFGETQYF; cdr3_nt: TGCAGCGTTGACAGGGATGCGTTTGGGGAGACCCAGTACTTC
j_call: TRBJ1-3; d_call: TRBD1; v_call: TRBV6-6; clone_size: NA; cdr3_aa: CASSGQGVNTIYF; cdr3_nt: TGTGCCAGCAGTGGACAGGGCGTAAACACCATATATTTT
j_call: TRBJ2-5; d_call: TRBD1; v_call: TRBV5-1; clone_size: NA; cdr3_aa: CASSYQDRVEETQYF; cdr3_nt: TGCGCCAGCAGCTACCAGGACAGGGTCGAGGAGACCCAGTACTTC
j_call: TRBJ2-6; d_call: NA; v_call: TRBV27; clone_size: NA; cdr3_aa: CASSLRSRQSGANVLTF; cdr3_nt: TGTGCCAGCAGTTTAAGATCCAGACAGTCTGGGGCCAACGTCCTGACTTTC
j_call: TRBJ2-5; d_call: TRBD2; v_call: TRBV2; clone_size: NA; cdr3_aa: CASSPGLGGEQYF; cdr3_nt: TGTGCCAGCAGCCCGGGACTAGGTGGGGAGCAGTACTTC
j_call: TRBJ2-5; d_call: NA; v_call: TRBV6-1; clone_size: NA; cdr3_aa: CASFNRAGGQGTQYF; cdr3_nt: TGTGCCAGCTTTAATAGGGCCGGGGGGCAAGGGACCCAGTACTTC
j_call: TRBJ2-6; d_call: NA; v_call: TRBV7-2; clone_size: NA; cdr3_aa: CASSPVSGANVLTF; cdr3_nt: TGTGCCAGCAGCCCCGTTTCTGGGGCCAACGTCCTGACTTTC
j_call: TRBJ2-7; d_call: NA; v_call: TRBV10-1; clone_size: NA; cdr3_aa: CASSGDTYEQYF; cdr3_nt: TGCGCCAGCAGCGGGGACACCTACGAGCAGTACTTC
j_call: TRBJ2-3; d_call: TRBD2; v_call: TRBV11-2; clone_size: NA; cdr3_aa: CASSRASGSGQYF; cdr3_nt: TGTGCCAGCAGCCGAGCTAGCGGGAGTGGGCAGTATTTT
j_call: TRBJ2-1; d_call: NA; v_call: TRBV11-3; clone_size: NA; cdr3_aa: CASSLNSDNEQFF; cdr3_nt: TGTGCCAGCAGCTTAAATAGCGACAATGAGCAGTTCTTC
j_call: TRBJ1-1; d_call: NA; v_call: TRBV7-9; clone_size: NA; cdr3_aa: CASSPQGRGIFSEAFF; cdr3_nt: TGTGCCAGCAGCCCACAGGGTCGAGGGATTTTCTCTGAAGCTTTCTTT
j_call: TRBJ2-3; d_call: TRBD2; v_call: TRBV7-9; clone_size: NA; cdr3_aa: CASSLRRDYTDTQYF; cdr3_nt: TGTGCCAGCAGCTTACGCCGGGACTACACAGATACGCAGTATTTT
j_call: TRBJ1-4; d_call: NA; v_call: TRBV18; clone_size: NA; cdr3_aa: CASSPQWQATNEKLFF; cdr3_nt: TGTGCCAGCTCACCACAATGGCAAGCAACTAATGAAAAACTGTTTTTT
j_call: TRBJ2-7; d_call: TRBD2; v_call: TRBV11-2; clone_size: once; cdr3_aa: CASSPIRGGGLYEQYF; cdr3_nt: TGTGCCAGCAGCCCTATCCGCGGGGGGGGCCTCTACGAGCAGTACTTC
j_call: TRBJ2-1; d_call: TRBD2; v_call: TRBV2; clone_size: NA; cdr3_aa: CASGGTSSRNNEQFF; cdr3_nt: TGTGCCAGCGGTGGGACTAGCAGCCGAAACAATGAGCAGTTCTTC
j_call: TRBJ2-5; d_call: NA; v_call: TRBV27; clone_size: NA; cdr3_aa: CASRGGDSETQYF; cdr3_nt: TGTGCCAGCAGGGGGGGAGATTCTGAGACCCAGTACTTC
j_call: TRBJ1-1; d_call: NA; v_call: TRBV28; clone_size: once; cdr3_aa: CATNSPGSVTEAFF; cdr3_nt: TGTGCCACCAACTCTCCGGGATCCGTCACTGAAGCTTTCTTT
j_call: TRBJ2-7; d_call: NA; v_call: TRBV2; clone_size: NA; cdr3_aa: CASSEGRVENSYEQYF; cdr3_nt: TGTGCCAGCAGTGAAGGAAGGGTGGAAAACTCCTACGAGCAGTACTTC
j_call: TRBJ1-6; d_call: NA; v_call: TRBV14; clone_size: NA; cdr3_aa: CASSPRVGSPLHF; cdr3_nt: TGTGCCAGCAGCCCGCGGGTGGGTTCACCCCTCCACTTT
j_call: TRBJ2-7; d_call: TRBD1; v_call: TRBV28; clone_size: NA; cdr3_aa: CASYSQGQGSYEQYF; cdr3_nt: TGTGCCAGCTATTCGCAGGGACAGGGCTCCTACGAGCAGTACTTC
j_call: TRBJ2-3; d_call: NA; v_call: TRBV5-1; clone_size: NA; cdr3_aa: CASSPGSVTSTDTQYF; cdr3_nt: TGCGCCAGCAGCCCAGGGTCCGTGACTAGCACAGATACGCAGTATTTT
j_call: TRBJ1-1; d_call: NA; v_call: TRBV7-9; clone_size: NA; cdr3_aa: CASSFLWGGKNTEAFF; cdr3_nt: TGTGCCAGCAGCTTTTTATGGGGGGGAAAGAACACTGAAGCTTTCTTT
j_call: TRBJ2-1; d_call: NA; v_call: TRBV7-8; clone_size: NA; cdr3_aa: CASSLVSKGSEQFF; cdr3_nt: TGTGCCAGCAGCTTAGTATCAAAGGGGAGTGAGCAGTTCTTC
j_call: TRBJ1-4; d_call: TRBD1; v_call: TRBV19; clone_size: NA; cdr3_aa: CASNTPGTGEKLFF; cdr3_nt: TGTGCCAGTAATACCCCCGGGACAGGTGAAAAACTGTTTTTT
j_call: TRBJ2-7; d_call: TRBD1; v_call: TRBV5-1; clone_size: NA; cdr3_aa: CASSHRDRVVGEQYF; cdr3_nt: TGCGCCAGCAGCCACCGGGACAGGGTTGTGGGCGAGCAGTACTTC
j_call: TRBJ2-1; d_call: TRBD2; v_call: TRBV18; clone_size: NA; cdr3_aa: CASSPPYGGRSDEQFF; cdr3_nt: TGTGCCAGCTCACCACCTTATGGCGGGAGAAGCGATGAGCAGTTCTTC
j_call: TRBJ1-3; d_call: NA; v_call: TRBV2; clone_size: few; cdr3_aa: CASGGGMSHPSGNTIYF; cdr3_nt: TGTGCCAGCGGAGGGGGAATGAGCCACCCCTCTGGAAACACCATATATTTT
j_call: TRBJ2-7; d_call: NA; v_call: TRBV7-6; clone_size: once; cdr3_aa: CASSISYEQYF; cdr3_nt: TGTGCCAGCAGCATAAGTTACGAGCAGTACTTC
j_call: TRBJ1-3; d_call: TRBD1; v_call: TRBV11-2; clone_size: NA; cdr3_aa: CASSSRTGTGYNTIYF; cdr3_nt: TGTGCCAGCAGCTCACGCACCGGGACAGGGTACAACACCATATATTTT
j_call: TRBJ1-5; d_call: TRBD1; v_call: TRBV28; clone_size: NA; cdr3_aa: CASRGYSLGTVYSNQPQHF; cdr3_nt: TGTGCCAGCAGGGGTTATTCTCTCGGGACAGTTTATAGCAATCAGCCCCAGCATTTT
j_call: TRBJ2-7; d_call: NA; v_call: TRBV29-1; clone_size: NA; cdr3_aa: CSVDEGYHEQYF; cdr3_nt: TGCAGCGTTGATGAGGGGTATCACGAGCAGTACTTC
j_call: TRBJ2-7; d_call: NA; v_call: TRBV28; clone_size: NA; cdr3_aa: CASSLHTLTYEQYF; cdr3_nt: TGTGCCAGCAGTTTGCACACTTTAACCTACGAGCAGTACTTC
j_call: TRBJ2-5; d_call: NA; v_call: TRBV9; clone_size: NA; cdr3_aa: CASSVDAGHSQETQYF; cdr3_nt: TGTGCCAGCAGCGTAGACGCCGGACATTCACAAGAGACCCAGTACTTC
j_call: TRBJ1-2; d_call: NA; v_call: TRBV5-1; clone_size: NA; cdr3_aa: CASSLAPGGHYGYTF; cdr3_nt: TGCGCCAGCAGCTTGGCCCCCGGGGGGCACTATGGCTACACCTTC
j_call: TRBJ2-5; d_call: TRBD2; v_call: TRBV7-9; clone_size: NA; cdr3_aa: CASSPTPSGLETQYF; cdr3_nt: TGTGCCAGCAGCCCGACCCCTAGCGGACTAGAGACCCAGTACTTC
j_call: TRBJ2-2; d_call: NA; v_call: TRBV7-8; clone_size: NA; cdr3_aa: CASSTSSAGELFF; cdr3_nt: TGTGCCAGCAGCACCTCTAGCGCCGGGGAGCTGTTTTTT
j_call: TRBJ1-2; d_call: TRBD1; v_call: TRBV7-9; clone_size: NA; cdr3_aa: CASSLGTANYGYTF; cdr3_nt: TGTGCCAGCAGCCTAGGGACAGCCAACTATGGCTACACCTTC
j_call: TRBJ1-4; d_call: NA; v_call: TRBV27; clone_size: NA; cdr3_aa: CASSPRGPTNEKLFF; cdr3_nt: TGTGCCAGCAGTCCTAGGGGACCAACTAATGAAAAACTGTTTTTT
j_call: TRBJ2-1; d_call: TRBD2; v_call: TRBV10-1; clone_size: once; cdr3_aa: CASSERTSGTQFF; cdr3_nt: TGCGCCAGCAGTGAAAGGACTAGCGGTACGCAGTTCTTC
j_call: TRBJ1-5; d_call: NA; v_call: TRBV10-2; clone_size: NA; cdr3_aa: CASSGGDGQPQHF; cdr3_nt: TGCGCCAGCAGTGGGGGTGACGGTCAGCCCCAGCATTTT
j_call: TRBJ2-1; d_call: NA; v_call: TRBV11-2; clone_size: NA; cdr3_aa: CASSFRSGSGNAYNEQFF; cdr3_nt: TGTGCCAGCAGCTTCCGGTCGGGGTCGGGGAATGCCTACAATGAGCAGTTCTTC
j_call: TRBJ2-7; d_call: TRBD2; v_call: TRBV7-2; clone_size: few; cdr3_aa: CASSLVAVAGPSSSYEQYF; cdr3_nt: TGTGCCAGCAGCTTAGTCGCTGTAGCGGGACCATCTAGCTCCTACGAGCAGTACTTC